This record covers a single T cell receptor (beta chain). As yet, its antigen is unknown. Autoimmune disease history or systemic immunosuppression disqualified patients. Sequencing used immunoSEQ multiplex PCR; TCRdb keeps in-frame clones, though not all of them. This table has 60,000 to 100,000 clones, roughly 90% appearing once. The sample belongs to a study of OX40 agonist ivuxolimab in advanced cancers. Study background: The diagnoses of dose-escalation patients were hepatocellular carcinoma, melanoma, renal cell or head and neck cancer. Study-wide results and caveats: CD8+ T cells averaged more expanded clones than CD4+.

The CDR3 is made up of 9 amino acids. The germline V gene has CDR1 DFQATT and CDR2 SNEGSKA (reference sequence). The TCR sequence derives from an adult with an advanced solid tumor such as melanoma, head and neck, liver or kidney cancer. Source: CD4+ or CD8+ T cells sorted from blood, taken in a trial of the OX40 agonist ivuxolimab. The rearrangement joins TRBV20-1 to TRBJ2-3, with D unresolved. The CDR3 sequence is CKLSDTQYF. The CDR3, as DNA: TGCAAACTTTCAGATACGCAGTATTTT.